Shown below are 18 T cell receptor beta chains from a single sample sequenced in a study of shared clonotypes between healthy human individuals. Data came from immunoSEQ multiplex PCR; TCRdb stores just in-frame clones and leaves some out. Of around 510,000 clones detected, about 80% appear once; the ten largest clones hold around 12%. Input material: PBMCs. These TCRs come from a woman in her thirties or forties in good health. Some clones in this sample may be carry-over from other donors' samples.

The chain recombines TRBV2 with TRBJ2-7; the match to TRBD1 covers 8 bases. The germline V gene has CDR1 SNHLY and CDR2 FYNNEI. The V segment lost 8 bases and the J segment 0 bases; nucleotides outside the gene matches: 6. The CDR3 runs to 14 residues. The CDR3 region is CASGTGSSSYEQYF. CDR3 sequence (DNA): TGTGCCAGCGGGACAGGTAGTAGCTCCTACGAGCAGTACTTC.

V gene TRBV9 combines with J gene TRBJ2-5, with 9 bases lining up with TRBD2. Per the germline V gene, CDR1 is SGDLS and CDR2 is YYNGEE. V shed 1 base and J 4 bases; nucleotides not matched to a gene: 8. The CDR3 runs to 16 residues. The CDR3 region is CASSVMASGTTETQYF. CDR3 in DNA: TGTGCCAGCAGCGTAATGGCTAGCGGGACTACAGAGACCCAGTACTTC.

The chain joins TRBV7-2 to TRBJ1-2; D gene ambiguous. The CDR3 contains 13 residues. Deletions cut 1 base from V and 4 bases from J, with 7 bases between. Germline lookup yields CDR1 SGHTA and CDR2 FQGNSA. This chain's CDR3 is CASSLDSSYGYTF. The CDR3 DNA reads as TGTGCCAGCAGCTTAGACAGCAGCTATGGCTACACCTTC.

The chain employs TRBV18 and TRBJ1-2, with 9 bases lining up with TRBD1. The CDR3 extends over 16 amino acids. V gave up 3 bases and J gave up 8 bases; unmatched junction bases: 13. CDR1 KGHSH and CDR2 LQKENI come from the germline V gene. CDR3 protein: CASSPLQGANSRGYTF. The CDR3 nucleotides read TGTGCCAGCTCACCGTTACAGGGGGCGAACTCTCGGGGCTACACCTTC.

J is TRBJ2-7 and V is TRBV2; 10 nucleotides line up with TRBD1. After removal of 6 bases from V and 2 bases from J, the junction contained 4 bases not matched to a gene. The CDR3 runs to 14 residues. Germline V gene data show CDR1 as SNHLY and CDR2 as FYNNEI. CDR3 in DNA: TGTGCCAGCAGAGGGACAGGGGTAACCTACGAGCAGTACTTC. Its protein is CASRGTGVTYEQYF. Based on the CDR3 plus reference TRBV2 and TRBJ2-7, the full variable domain is EPEVTQTPSHQVTQMGQEVILRCVPISNHLYFYWYRQILGQKVEFLVSFYNNEISEKSEIFDDQFSVERPDGSNFTLKIRSTKLEDSAMYFCASRGTGVTYEQYFGPGTRLTVT.

On this clone itself: The sample has other DNA sequences that encode this CDR3 too. The chain uses TRBV18 and TRBJ2-1; D perhaps matches TRBD1 (5 bases). Trimming cost V 4 bases and J 1 base, with 5 bases left between them. The germline gives CDR1 KGHSH, CDR2 LQKENI. The CDR3 contains 13 residues. The CDR3 sequence: CASSQGSYNEQFF. The DNA for the CDR3 is TGTGCCAGCTCACAGGGGTCCTACAATGAGCAGTTCTTC.

The chain combines TRBV7-6 with TRBJ1-4; tentative D call: TRBD1 (5 bases). This CDR3 region has 14 residues. Deletions cut 5 bases from V and 7 bases from J, with 14 bases between. From germline, CDR1 is SGHVS and CDR2 FNYEAQ. The chain's CDR3 is CASSPITGGEKLFF. For the CDR3, the DNA is TGTGCCAGCAGCCCAATAACTGGGGGTGAAAAACTGTTTTTT.

This chain links TRBV7-9 with TRBJ1-1, with 10 bases lining up with TRBD1. This CDR3 spans 13 amino acids. Per germline, CDR1 SEHNR and CDR2 FQNEAQ (reference sequence). V lost 11 bases, J lost 5 bases, and 8 bases stayed unmatched. CDR3 bases: TGTGCCGCCTCCGGGACAGGGGTTACTGAAGCTTTCTTT. Its translation is CAASGTGVTEAFF.

In its sample, this clone was seen a few times. The gene calls are TRBV14 and TRBJ2-3, with 10 bases lining up with TRBD2. Germline lookup yields CDR1 SGHDN and CDR2 FVKESK. The junction had 7 bases not matched to a gene; V was cut back by 2 bases and J by 8 bases. The CDR3 contains 15 residues. CDR3 loop: CASSQRWASGGTQYF. CDR3 DNA sequence: TGTGCCAGCAGCCAACGCTGGGCTAGCGGGGGTACGCAGTATTTT.

The chain couples TRBV19 to TRBJ1-5; D might be TRBD1 (6 bases). V was cut by 3 bases and J by 3 bases, with 12 bases left in between. Germline V gives CDR1 LNHDA, CDR2 SQIVND (reference sequence). This CDR3 is 15 amino acids long. The CDR3 region is CASSILRGSNQPQHF. In DNA, the CDR3 is TGTGCCAGTAGTATTCTCAGGGGTTCCAATCAGCCCCAGCATTTT.

About this clone: A much more abundant neighbour one base away suggests this may be a read error. The chain carries TRBV7-9 and TRBJ2-7, with 10 bases lining up with TRBD2. The CDR3 length is 14 residues. The V gene's germline CDR1 is SEHNR and CDR2 FQNEAQ (reference sequence). The junction had 2 bases not matched to a gene; V was cut back by 3 bases and J by 3 bases. This CDR3 is CASSFGTSVYEQYF. In DNA, the CDR3 is TGTGCCAGCAGCTTCGGGACTAGCGTCTACGAGCAGTACTTC.

The gene calls are TRBV5-1 and TRBJ2-3, with TRBD2 matching 10 bases. The CDR3 has 15 residues. V lost 4 bases and J lost 1; bases outside the gene matches: 3. Germline V gene data show CDR1 as SGHRS and CDR2 as YFSETQ. CDR3 DNA: TGCGCCAGCAGCGATACTAGCGGGGGCACAGATACGCAGTATTTT. Translating gives CASSDTSGGTDTQYF.

The genes are TRBV18 and TRBJ2-7; 7 bases map to TRBD1. The ends lost 5 bases at V and 0 bases at J; junction bases unmatched: 7. This CDR3 spans 15 amino acids. Germline lookup yields CDR1 KGHSH and CDR2 LQKENI. CDR3 residues: CASSTGVLSSYEQYF. As DNA, the CDR3 is TGTGCCAGCTCAACAGGGGTTCTGAGCTCCTACGAGCAGTACTTC. Full variable domain (missing parts from reference TRBV18 and TRBJ2-7): NAGVMQNPRHLVRRRGQEARLRCSPMKGHSHVYWYRQLPEEGLKFMVYLQKENIIDESGMPKERFSAEFPKEGPSILRIQQVVRGDSAAYFCASSTGVLSSYEQYFGPGTRLTVT.

The rearrangement uses TRBV10-3 and TRBJ2-5; D may correspond to TRBD1 or TRBD2 (6 bases each). The CDR3 runs 15 residues. The germline V and J ends were trimmed by 1 base and 3 bases, with 12 bases remaining between them. In germline, CDR1 is ENHRY, CDR2 SYGVKD. CDR3: CAISELGGTEETQYF. CDR3 bases: TGTGCCATCAGTGAGTTAGGGGGGACCGAAGAGACCCAGTACTTC.

This rearrangement joins TRBV28 to TRBJ2-1; D possibly matches TRBD1 or TRBD2 (5 bases each). The CDR3 is made up of 13 amino acids. Deletions cut 8 bases from V and 5 bases from J, with 13 bases between. Germline CDR1 reads MDHEN; CDR2 reads SYDVKM. CDR3 residues: CASRRDANNEQFF. CDR3 DNA sequence: TGTGCCAGCCGACGGGACGCCAACAATGAGCAGTTCTTC.

The rearrangement joins TRBV30 to TRBJ1-1; D not certain. There are 9 residues in the CDR3. With 2 bases removed from V and 6 bases from J, the gap between germline ends came to 1 base. CDR1 and CDR2 (germline): GTSNPN, SVGIG (reference sequence). The CDR3 region has the DNA TGTGCCTGGAGTCCTGAAGCTTTCTTT. It specifies CAWSPEAFF.

V gene TRBV5-6 combines with J gene TRBJ2-7; TRBD1 matches at 7 bases. CDR1 SGHDT and CDR2 YYEEEE come from the germline V gene. The CDR3 spans 14 residues. With V trimmed by 4 bases and J by 3 bases, 7 bases remained unmatched. The CDR3: CASSLTGDSYEQYF. In DNA, the CDR3 is TGTGCCAGCAGCCTAACCGGGGACAGCTACGAGCAGTACTTC.

A remark on this clone: Possible read error: a much larger clone is one base away. The chain couples TRBV15 to TRBJ1-2; D is perhaps TRBD1 (5 bases). V was trimmed by 0 bases and J by 10 bases, leaving 15 bases between them. The germline CDR1 and CDR2 sequences are LNHNV and YYDKDF (reference sequence). This CDR3 spans 14 amino acids. The CDR3 spells CATSRDSRDGDYTF. CDR3 DNA: TGTGCCACCAGCAGAGATAGCAGGGATGGTGACTACACCTTC.